One sample yielded the 11 T cell receptor beta chains listed below, sequenced in a study of blood T cell repertoires in COVID-19. Only in-frame clones appear in the TCRdb table, and some are missing; sequencing was by immunoSEQ multiplex PCR. The sample consists of 150,000 or so clones, about 87% of them appearing once. The sample consisted of peripheral blood. These receptors all stem from a woman between 45 and 65 years old with acute or convalescent COVID-19.

The gene calls are TRBV4-3 and TRBJ1-5; TRBD1 might be the D (5 bases). The CDR3 has 16 residues. The V gene's germline CDR1 is LGHNA and CDR2 YSLEER. V lost 2 bases to trimming and J lost 4 bases, with 15 bases between them. CDR3 in DNA: TGCGCCAGCAGCCAACACGCGACAGTCCCTAATCAGCCCCAGCATTTT. It is translated as CASSQHATVPNQPQHF.

The V and J genes are TRBV29-1 and TRBJ2-7; D ambiguous. Germline assignment: CDR1 SQVTM and CDR2 ANQGSEA. Trimming took 6 bases from V and 3 from J, leaving 9 bases between them. The length of the CDR3 is 11 residues. As DNA, the CDR3 is TGCAGCGTGGATACGGGCTACGAGCAGTACTTC. Its translation is CSVDTGYEQYF.

The CDR3 bases are TGTGCCAGCTCACCACCGCTTCCCGGACAGGGCGGCGGGGAGCTGTTTTTT. Protein product: CASSPPLPGQGGGELFF. V usage is TRBV18 and J usage is TRBJ2-2; 8 positions match TRBD1. The CDR3 is made up of 17 amino acids. V gave up 0 bases and J gave up 7 bases; unmatched junction bases: 10. Germline-derived CDR1 and CDR2 are KGHSH and LQKENI.

This clone was seen a handful of times. The CDR3: CASGSAESNTGELFF. DNA for the CDR3: TGTGCCAGCGGCTCTGCGGAGAGTAACACCGGGGAGCTGTTTTTT. This chain links TRBV6-5 with TRBJ2-2; D gene ambiguous. Trimming removed 8 bases from V and 2 bases from J, with 15 bases in between. CDR3 length: 15 amino acids. Germline V CDR1 and CDR2: MNHEY, SVGAGI.

The rearrangement links TRBV19 to TRBJ2-1, with TRBD2 matching 9 bases. The CDR3 is made up of 21 amino acids. Looked up from germline, CDR1 is LNHDA and CDR2 is SQIVND (reference sequence). Trimming at V came to 3 bases and at J to 0 bases, leaving 18 bases not matched to a gene. The CDR3 protein is CASSIDLAGFVRDASYNEQFF. The DNA of the CDR3 is TGTGCCAGTAGTATCGACCTAGCGGGATTTGTTCGAGACGCCTCCTACAATGAGCAGTTCTTC.

This chain connects TRBV27 to TRBJ1-1; D is unclear. Germline CDR1 and CDR2: MNHEY and SMNVEV (reference sequence). The CDR3 sequence is 13 residues long. The V gene lost 3 bases and the J gene lost 0 bases, with 5 bases spanning the gap. CDR3 nucleotide sequence: TGTGCCAGCAGTTTTGCTATGAACACTGAAGCTTTCTTT. This codes for CASSFAMNTEAFF.

The chain carries TRBV7-2 and TRBJ1-2; TRBD1 matches at 9 bases. V gave up 0 bases and J gave up 4 bases; unmatched junction bases: 6. CDR1 is SGHTA, CDR2 FQGNSA, per germline. The CDR3 spans 16 residues. The CDR3 DNA follows: TGTGCCAGCAGCTTAGCCGGGACAGGGAGTTCCTATGGCTACACCTTC. Residues: CASSLAGTGSSYGYTF.

The chain employs TRBV6-2 or TRBV6-3 and TRBJ1-5, with D possibly TRBD1 on 6 matching bases. Per germline, CDR1 MNHEY and CDR2 SVGEGT. The germline V and J ends were trimmed by 4 bases and 3 bases, with 16 bases remaining between them. This CDR3 spans 16 amino acids. The CDR3 protein is CASSLDSQYPNQPQHF. The CDR3 DNA sequence: TGTGCCAGCAGTTTGGACAGCCAATACCCCAATCAGCCCCAGCATTTT.

This clone was found once. This chain uses TRBV6-2 or TRBV6-3 with TRBJ1-4; no definite D call. Germline CDR1 MNHEY, CDR2 SVGEGT. V dropped 2 bases and J dropped 8 bases, with 9 bases sitting between them. The CDR3 has 13 residues. The CDR3 loop is CASSYPDGEKLFF. The CDR3 region has the DNA TGTGCCAGCAGTTACCCCGACGGGGAAAAACTGTTTTTT.

The genes are TRBV7-7 and TRBJ2-3, with 11 bases that match TRBD2. V was clipped by 5 bases and J by 2 bases; unmatched bases: 6. In germline, CDR1 is SSHAT, CDR2 FNYEAQ (reference sequence). The CDR3 covers 16 residues. The DNA of the CDR3 is TGTGCCAGCAGCCAAGGGACTAGCGGACACACAGATACGCAGTATTTT. Amino acids: CASSQGTSGHTDTQYF.

This chain connects TRBV20-1 to TRBJ1-2; TRBD1 might be the D (6 bases). Deletions cut 5 bases from V and 7 bases from J, with 8 bases between. The germline V gene encodes CDR1 DFQATT and CDR2 SNEGSKA (reference sequence). The CDR3 has 10 amino acids. CDR3 nucleotides: TGCAGTGCTTACAGGGCTGGCTACACCTTC. This codes for CSAYRAGYTF.